What follows is one T cell receptor (beta chain) and its context. Its specificity is unknown. Sequencing used immunoSEQ multiplex PCR; TCRdb keeps in-frame clones, though not all of them. The sample yields some 90,000 clones, over 80% seen once. The sample belongs to a study of graft-versus-host responses after intestinal transplantation. The clonotype originates from a human donor who received an intestinal transplant. The material was unstimulated CD8+ T cells sorted from spleen or lymph node cells, obtained before intestinal transplant.

The CDR3 protein is CASSVASPDTQYF. The CDR3 DNA reads TGTGCCAGCAGCGTAGCGTCCCCAGATACGCAGTATTTT. This chain joins TRBV9 and TRBJ2-3; no clear D gene. Per the germline V gene, CDR1 is SGDLS and CDR2 is YYNGEE. Between the trimmed V and J ends, which lost 0 bases and 4 bases, there was a span of 6 bases. The CDR3 is 13 residues long.